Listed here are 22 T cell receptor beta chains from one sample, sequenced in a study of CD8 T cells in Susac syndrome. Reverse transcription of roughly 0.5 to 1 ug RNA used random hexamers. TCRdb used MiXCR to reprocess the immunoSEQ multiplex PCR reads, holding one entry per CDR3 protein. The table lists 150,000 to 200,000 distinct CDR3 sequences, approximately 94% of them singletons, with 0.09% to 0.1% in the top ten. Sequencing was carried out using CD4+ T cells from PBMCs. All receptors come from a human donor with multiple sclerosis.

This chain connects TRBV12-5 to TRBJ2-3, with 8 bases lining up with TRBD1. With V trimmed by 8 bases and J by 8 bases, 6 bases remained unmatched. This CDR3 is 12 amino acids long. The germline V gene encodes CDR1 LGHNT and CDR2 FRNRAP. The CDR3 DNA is TGTGCTAGTAGACAGGGGAGAAGTACGCAGTATTTT. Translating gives CASRQGRSTQYF. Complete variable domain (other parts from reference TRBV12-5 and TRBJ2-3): DARVTQTPRHKVTEMGQEVTMRCQPILGHNTVFWYRQTMMQGLELLAYFRNRAPLDDSGMPKDRFSAEMPDATLATLKIQPSEPRDSAVYFCASRQGRSTQYFGPGTRLTVL.

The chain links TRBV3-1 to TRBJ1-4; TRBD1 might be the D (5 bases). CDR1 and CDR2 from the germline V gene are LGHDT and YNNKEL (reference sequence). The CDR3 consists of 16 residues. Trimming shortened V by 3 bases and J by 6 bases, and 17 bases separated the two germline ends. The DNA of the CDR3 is TGTGCCAGCAGCCAGCGGTCAGGGAGGGGTTATGAAAAACTGTTTTTT. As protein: CASSQRSGRGYEKLFF.

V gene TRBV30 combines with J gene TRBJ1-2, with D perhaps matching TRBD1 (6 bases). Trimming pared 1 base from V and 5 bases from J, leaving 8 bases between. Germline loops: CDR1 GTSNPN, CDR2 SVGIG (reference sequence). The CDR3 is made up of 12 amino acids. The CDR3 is CAWSAQGYGYTF. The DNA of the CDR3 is TGTGCCTGGAGTGCACAGGGATATGGCTACACCTTC.

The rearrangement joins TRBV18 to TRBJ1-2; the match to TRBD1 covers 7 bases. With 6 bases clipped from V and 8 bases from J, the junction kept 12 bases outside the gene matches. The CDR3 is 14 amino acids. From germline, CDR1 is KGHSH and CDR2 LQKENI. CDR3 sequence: CASSPNDRVQGYTF. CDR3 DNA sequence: TGTGCCAGCTCGCCCAACGACAGGGTCCAGGGCTACACCTTC.

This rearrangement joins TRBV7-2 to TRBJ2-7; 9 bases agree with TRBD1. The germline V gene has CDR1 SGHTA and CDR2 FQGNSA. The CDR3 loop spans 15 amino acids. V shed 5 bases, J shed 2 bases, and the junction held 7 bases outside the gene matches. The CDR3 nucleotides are TGTGCCAGCAGCCCTACCCGACAGGGGGCCTACGAGCAGTACTTC. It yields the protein CASSPTRQGAYEQYF.

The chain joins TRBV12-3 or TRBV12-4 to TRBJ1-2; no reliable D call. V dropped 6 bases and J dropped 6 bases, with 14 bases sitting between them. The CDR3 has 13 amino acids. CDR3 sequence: CASRRTQNHGYTF. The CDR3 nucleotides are TGTGCCAGCAGAAGGACTCAGAACCATGGCTACACCTTC.

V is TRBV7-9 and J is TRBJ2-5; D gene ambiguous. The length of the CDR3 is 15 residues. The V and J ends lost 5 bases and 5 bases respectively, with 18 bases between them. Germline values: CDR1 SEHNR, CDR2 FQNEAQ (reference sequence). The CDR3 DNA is TGTGCCAGCAGCCCCTATGGGAAGATAGATGAGACCCAGTACTTC. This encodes CASSPYGKIDETQYF. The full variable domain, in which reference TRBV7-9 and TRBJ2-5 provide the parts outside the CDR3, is DTGVSQNPRHKITKRGQNVTFRCDPISEHNRLYWYRQTLGQGPEFLTYFQNEAQLEKSRLLSDRFSAERPKGSFSTLEIQRTEQGDSAMYLCASSPYGKIDETQYFGPGTRLLVL.

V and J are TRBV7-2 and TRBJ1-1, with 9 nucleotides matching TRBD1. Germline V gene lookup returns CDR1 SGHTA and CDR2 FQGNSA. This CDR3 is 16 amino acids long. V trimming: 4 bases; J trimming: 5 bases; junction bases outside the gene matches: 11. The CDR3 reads CASSSTFTGGWTEAFF. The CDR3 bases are TGTGCCAGCAGCTCAACTTTTACAGGGGGCTGGACTGAAGCTTTCTTT.

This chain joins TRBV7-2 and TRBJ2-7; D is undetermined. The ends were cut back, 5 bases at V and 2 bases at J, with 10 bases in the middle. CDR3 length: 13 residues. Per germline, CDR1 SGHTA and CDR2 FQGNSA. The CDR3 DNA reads TGTGCCAGCAGCGCGACCCCGGCCTACGAGCAGTACTTC. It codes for CASSATPAYEQYF.

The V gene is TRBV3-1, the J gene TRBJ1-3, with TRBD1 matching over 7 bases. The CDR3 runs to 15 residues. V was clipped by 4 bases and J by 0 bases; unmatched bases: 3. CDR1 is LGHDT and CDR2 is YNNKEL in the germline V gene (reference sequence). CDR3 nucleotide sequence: TGTGCCAGCAGCCCAACAGGGGTCTCTGGAAACACCATATATTTT. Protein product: CASSPTGVSGNTIYF.

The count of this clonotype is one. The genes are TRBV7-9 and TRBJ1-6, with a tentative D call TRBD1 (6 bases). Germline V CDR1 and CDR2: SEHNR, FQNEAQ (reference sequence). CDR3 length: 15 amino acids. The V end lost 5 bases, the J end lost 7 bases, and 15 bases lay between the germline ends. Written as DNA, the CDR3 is TGTGCCAGCAGCACCCGGACAGTCGGAAATTCACCCCTCCACTTT. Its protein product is CASSTRTVGNSPLHF.

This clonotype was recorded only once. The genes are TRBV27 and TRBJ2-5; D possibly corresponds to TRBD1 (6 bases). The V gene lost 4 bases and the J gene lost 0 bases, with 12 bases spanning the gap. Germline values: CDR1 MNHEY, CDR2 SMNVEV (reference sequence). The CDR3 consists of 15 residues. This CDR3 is CASSSGQLNQETQYF. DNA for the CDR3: TGTGCCAGCAGTTCCGGACAGTTGAACCAAGAGACCCAGTACTTC.

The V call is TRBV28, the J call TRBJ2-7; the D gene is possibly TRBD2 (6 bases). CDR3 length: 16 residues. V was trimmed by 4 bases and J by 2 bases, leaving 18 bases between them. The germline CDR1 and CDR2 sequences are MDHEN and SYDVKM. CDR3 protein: CASSWRDSGFPYEQYF. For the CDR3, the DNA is TGTGCCAGCAGTTGGAGGGATAGCGGATTTCCCTACGAGCAGTACTTC.

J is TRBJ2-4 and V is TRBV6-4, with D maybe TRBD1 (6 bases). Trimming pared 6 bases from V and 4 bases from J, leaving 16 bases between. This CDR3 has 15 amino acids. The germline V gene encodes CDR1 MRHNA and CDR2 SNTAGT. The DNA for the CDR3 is TGTGCCAGCAGGTTCCCACAGGGTTTTAAAAACATTCAGTACTTC. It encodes CASRFPQGFKNIQYF.

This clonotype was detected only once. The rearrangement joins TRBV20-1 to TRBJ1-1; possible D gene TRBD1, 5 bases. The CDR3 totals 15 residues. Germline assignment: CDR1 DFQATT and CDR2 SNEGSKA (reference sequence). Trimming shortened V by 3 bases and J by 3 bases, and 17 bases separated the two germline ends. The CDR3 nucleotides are TGCAGTGCTAGTCCCCCGGGAAGAGGGGACACTGAAGCTTTCTTT. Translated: CSASPPGRGDTEAFF.

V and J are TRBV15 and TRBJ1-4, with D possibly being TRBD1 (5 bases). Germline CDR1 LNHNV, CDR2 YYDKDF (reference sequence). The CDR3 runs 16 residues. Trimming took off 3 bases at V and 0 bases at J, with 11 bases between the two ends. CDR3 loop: CATSRDKTATNEKLFF. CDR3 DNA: TGTGCCACCAGCAGGGACAAGACAGCAACTAATGAAAAACTGTTTTTT.

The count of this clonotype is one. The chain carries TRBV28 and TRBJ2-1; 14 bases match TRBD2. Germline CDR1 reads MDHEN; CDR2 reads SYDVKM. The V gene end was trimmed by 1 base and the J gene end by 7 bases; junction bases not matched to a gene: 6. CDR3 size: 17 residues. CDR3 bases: TGTGCCAGCAGTTTATACACGGGACTAGCGGGAGCAAATGAGCAGTTCTTC. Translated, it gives CASSLYTGLAGANEQFF.

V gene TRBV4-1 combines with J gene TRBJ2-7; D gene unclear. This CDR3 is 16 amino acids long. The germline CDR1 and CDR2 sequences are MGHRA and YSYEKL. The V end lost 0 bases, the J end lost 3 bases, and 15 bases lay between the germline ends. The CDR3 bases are TGCGCCAGCAGCCAAGATCGAAGGAGTCGGTACTACGAGCAGTACTTC. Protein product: CASSQDRRSRYYEQYF.

The CDR3 reads CASSRTLNTEAFF. The CDR3 DNA sequence: TGTGCCAGCAGCCGGACCCTGAACACTGAAGCTTTCTTT. The chain has TRBV3-1 and TRBJ1-1; D is undetermined. This CDR3 has 13 amino acids. Trimming cost V 4 bases and J 0 bases, with 6 bases left between them. Germline CDR1 is LGHDT and CDR2 is YNNKEL (reference sequence). Combining the CDR3 with reference TRBV3-1 and TRBJ1-1 gives the whole variable domain DTAVSQTPKYLVTQMGNDKSIKCEQNLGHDTMYWYKQDSKKFLKIMFSYNNKELIINETVPNRFSPKSPDKAHLNLHINSLELGDSAVYFCASSRTLNTEAFFGQGTRLTVV.

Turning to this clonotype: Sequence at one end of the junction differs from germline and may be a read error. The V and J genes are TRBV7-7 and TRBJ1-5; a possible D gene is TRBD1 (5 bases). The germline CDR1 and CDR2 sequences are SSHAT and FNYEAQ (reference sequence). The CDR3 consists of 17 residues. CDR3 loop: CASRETRQTTSNQPQHF. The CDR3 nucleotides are TGTGCTAGCAGGGAAACTAGACAGACTACTAGCAATCAGCCCCAGCATTTT.

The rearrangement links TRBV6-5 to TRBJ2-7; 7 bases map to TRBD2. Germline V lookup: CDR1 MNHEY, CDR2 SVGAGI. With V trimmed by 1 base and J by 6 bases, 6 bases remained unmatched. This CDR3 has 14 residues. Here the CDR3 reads CASSYFAGAAEQYF. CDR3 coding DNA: TGTGCCAGCAGTTACTTCGCGGGAGCGGCCGAGCAGTACTTC.

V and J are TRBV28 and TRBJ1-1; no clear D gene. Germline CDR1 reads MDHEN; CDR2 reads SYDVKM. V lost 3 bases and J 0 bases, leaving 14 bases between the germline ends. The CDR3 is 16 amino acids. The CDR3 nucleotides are TGTGCCAGCAGTTTTGCGGTGGCCGAGATGAACACTGAAGCTTTCTTT. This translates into CASSFAVAEMNTEAFF.